The subject of this entry is one TCR beta chain. The entry originates in a study of blood T cell repertoires in COVID-19. On the study more broadly: In each case, the material was cDNA or gDNA derived from T cells, B-cell-depleted T cells, or PBMCs.

Between the trimmed V and J ends, which lost 2 bases and 1 base, there was a span of 12 bases. The CDR3 contains 15 residues. Germline V gives CDR1 SGHTA, CDR2 FQGNSA. Recruited during active infection, patients (from Seattle) were subsequently followed longitudinally. Method: immunoSEQ multiplex PCR; TCRdb's copy keeps in-frame clones and lacks some. The sample shows fewer than 350,000 clones, approximately 88% of them seen only once. The receptor was derived from a woman aged 25 to 39 with COVID-19, enrolled during active disease. This chain connects TRBV7-2 to TRBJ2-7; tentative D call: TRBD1 (7 bases). Sequenced material: peripheral blood. CDR3 coding DNA: TGTGCCAGCAGCTTACCCCAGGGGGGATCCTACGAGCAGTACTTC. Its translation is CASSLPQGGSYEQYF. The complete variable domain, with remaining parts taken from reference TRBV7-2 and TRBJ2-7, reads GAGVSQSPSNKVTEKGKDVELRCDPISGHTALYWYRQSLGQGLEFLIYFQGNSAPDKSGLPSDRFSAERTGGSVSTLTIQRTQQEDSAVYLCASSLPQGGSYEQYFGPGTRLTVT.